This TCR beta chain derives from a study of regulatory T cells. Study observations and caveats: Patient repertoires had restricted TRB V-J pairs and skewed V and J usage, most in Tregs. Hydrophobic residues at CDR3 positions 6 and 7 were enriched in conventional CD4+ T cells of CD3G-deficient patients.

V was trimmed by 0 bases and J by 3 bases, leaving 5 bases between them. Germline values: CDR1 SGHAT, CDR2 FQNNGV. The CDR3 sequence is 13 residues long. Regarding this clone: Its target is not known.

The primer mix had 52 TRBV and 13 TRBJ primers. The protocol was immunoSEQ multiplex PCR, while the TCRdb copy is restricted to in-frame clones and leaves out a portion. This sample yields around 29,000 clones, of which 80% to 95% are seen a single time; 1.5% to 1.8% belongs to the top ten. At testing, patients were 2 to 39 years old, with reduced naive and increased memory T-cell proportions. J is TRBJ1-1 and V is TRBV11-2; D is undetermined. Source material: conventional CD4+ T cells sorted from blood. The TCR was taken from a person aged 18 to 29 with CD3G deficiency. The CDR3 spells CASSLEPDTEAFF. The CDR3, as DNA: TGTGCCAGCAGCTTAGAGCCGGACACTGAAGCTTTCTTT.